The text below deals with one T cell receptor beta chain. Its antigen is still unknown. The data originate from a study of cytomegalovirus exposure and HLA in healthy donors. With 60 Vbeta and 13 Jbeta primers, the PCR was carried out. Here immunoSEQ multiplex PCR was the method, and the copy in TCRdb shows in-frame clones only, minus some. Here the sample spans about 110,000 clones, 70% to 75% being singletons. The donors, nominally healthy at sampling, likely had unrecorded immune exposures. Findings of the study overall: The records held CMV serostatus as the only immune exposure information. The dataset shows that most TCR sequences were rare, while some public TCRs occurred in many donors. The study put under 200 TCR beta chains on its list as cytomegalovirus-associated.

In germline, CDR1 is SGHRS, CDR2 YFSETQ. CDR3 length: 14 amino acids. Trimming removed 6 bases from V and 5 bases from J, with 17 bases in between. The V and J genes are TRBV5-1 and TRBJ1-1, with a tentative D call TRBD1 (5 bases). Sequencing was done on a sample of PBMCs. This receptor was taken from a female donor in good health and CMV-seronegative. The CDR3 DNA reads TGCGCCAGCACACCGCGGGGGGGAGTAACTGAAGCTTTCTTT. Its translation: CASTPRGGVTEAFF.